This T cell receptor (beta chain) was profiled in a study of cytomegalovirus exposure and HLA in healthy donors. Across the whole study: Earlier, fewer than 130 million unique TCR beta sequences were recovered from 170 million or so T cells by an analysis.

Concerning this clone itself: Its antigen remains unknown.

Overall study results and limits: Per a later analysis, HLA-associated TCR beta chains showed more clonal expansion than other, equally common TCR beta chains. For most TCR beta V segments, an earlier analysis put the productive rate at about 87% or about 30% of the time.

It was with 60 Vbeta and 13 Jbeta primers that the PCR ran. Clones were read by immunoSEQ multiplex PCR, and TCRdb kept only the in-frame ones, dropping some. The sample holds some 110,000 clones, under 85% seen once. The CDR3 runs to 15 residues. Germline V lookup: CDR1 MNHNS, CDR2 SASEGT. Trimming left V 3 bases short and J 2 bases short, with 11 bases between. The chain has TRBV6-1 and TRBJ1-5; D is ambiguous. The clonotype originates from a man aged 40-49 years in good health and CMV-seronegative. The sample comprised PBMCs. DNA for the CDR3: TGTGCCAGCAGTGAGGGCCCCTTTCGCAATCAGCCCCAGCATTTT. As protein: CASSEGPFRNQPQHF.